This section outlines one T cell receptor (beta chain) sequence together with its context. The record originates from a study of OX40 agonist ivuxolimab in advanced cancers. About the study: Patients received ivuxolimab, an agonistic anti-OX40 (CD134) antibody.

Repertoires were generated with immunoSEQ multiplex PCR, while TCRdb's copy carries only in-frame clones and drops some. The sample gives tens of thousands of clones, 88% of which show up once; 30% to 35% is in the top ten. Germline CDR1 SGHVS, CDR2 FNYEAQ. CDR3 length: 14 residues. V lost 2 bases, J lost 2 bases, and 3 bases stayed unmatched. Sequenced here: CD4+ or CD8+ T cells sorted from blood, sampled in a trial of the OX40 agonist ivuxolimab. The rearrangement links TRBV7-6 to TRBJ2-7, with 7 bases identical to TRBD2. The clonotype comes from an adult with an advanced solid tumor such as melanoma, head and neck, liver or kidney cancer. CDR3 bases: TGTGCCAGCAGCTTATCCCGGGAGGCCTACGAGCAGTACTTC. It encodes CASSLSREAYEQYF.